The 25 T cell receptor beta chains given below trace back to one sample, sequenced in a study of T cells in Graves' hyperthyroidism and ophthalmopathy. Amplification of TCR beta CDR3 regions was performed using RNA transcripts as template. The HTBI set primed first-round TCR CDR3 RT-PCR. TCRdb independently ran MiXCR on the multiplex PCR reads; one entry per CDR3 protein. Here the sample spans some 770,000 distinct CDR3 sequences, less than 20% being singletons. Material for sequencing was blood. The receptors come from a man aged 18 to 30 with Graves' hyperthyroidism.

This clonotype was observed at least ten times. The chain couples TRBV30 to TRBJ2-5, with 7 nucleotides matching TRBD2. The CDR3 consists of 13 residues. Germline V CDR1 and CDR2: GTSNPN, SVGIG (reference sequence). V lost 3 bases to trimming and J lost 5 bases; unmatched junction nucleotides: 6. The CDR3 nucleotides are TGTGCCTGGAGGTTTGACGGGAGGGAGACCCAGTACTTC. It encodes CAWRFDGRETQYF.

This clonotype was counted a few times. The rearrangement links TRBV12-3 or TRBV12-4 to TRBJ1-1; D may be TRBD1 (6 bases). V gave up 4 bases and J gave up 3 bases, with 12 bases separating them. This CDR3 comprises 14 residues. This CDR3 is CASSSTGWDTEAFF. The DNA of the CDR3 is TGTGCCAGCAGTTCAACAGGGTGGGACACTGAAGCTTTCTTT.

The chain's CDR3 is CASSSRVSTTGELFF. CDR3 nucleotides: TGTGCCAGCAGCTCGCGGGTCAGCACAACCGGGGAGCTGTTTTTT. The chain recombines TRBV7-9 with TRBJ2-2, with D possibly matching TRBD2 (5 bases). The V end lost 4 bases, the J end lost 5 bases, and 14 bases lay between the germline ends. This CDR3 comprises 15 residues. Germline assignment: CDR1 SEHNR and CDR2 FQNEAQ (reference sequence).

This clonotype was seen at least ten times. The rearrangement links TRBV2 to TRBJ2-1; no firm D call. CDR1 is SNHLY, CDR2 FYNNEI, per germline. This CDR3 has 15 residues. V lost 5 bases and J 4 bases, leaving 15 bases between the germline ends. The CDR3 DNA reads as TGTGCCAGCAGTTCTCGGACGGAACGATACAATGAGCAGTTCTTC. The encoded protein is CASSSRTERYNEQFF. Based on the CDR3 plus reference TRBV2 and TRBJ2-1, the full variable domain is EPEVTQTPSHQVTQMGQEVILRCVPISNHLYFYWYRQILGQKVEFLVSFYNNEISEKSEIFDDQFSVERPDGSNFTLKIRSTKLEDSAMYFCASSSRTERYNEQFFGPGTRLTVL.

This clonotype was observed many times. CDR3 residues: CASSLRGWDTEAFF. The DNA of the CDR3 is TGTGCCAGCAGTTTACGGGGATGGGACACTGAAGCTTTCTTT. The chain has TRBV28 and TRBJ1-1; no reliable D call. With 2 bases removed from V and 3 bases from J, the gap between germline ends came to 10 bases. The CDR3 is 14 residues long. Germline V gene lookup returns CDR1 MDHEN and CDR2 SYDVKM.

This clonotype occurred many times. This chain uses TRBV28 with TRBJ2-5; maybe TRBD1 (6 bases). Trimming took off 6 bases at V and 6 bases at J, with 11 bases between the two ends. CDR3 length: 12 residues. CDR1 is MDHEN and CDR2 is SYDVKM in the germline V gene. The CDR3 DNA is TGTGCCAGCAGCACACAGGGTCAGACCCAGTACTTC. Amino acids: CASSTQGQTQYF.

This clonotype has a count of ten or more. The chain is built from TRBV7-2 and TRBJ2-1; 7 nucleotides match TRBD2. With V trimmed by 4 bases and J by 5 bases, 8 bases remained unmatched. CDR3 size: 15 residues. Germline V gives CDR1 SGHTA, CDR2 FQGNSA. The CDR3: CASSSRLAVDNEQFF. CDR3 nucleotides: TGTGCCAGCAGCTCGCGACTAGCAGTCGACAATGAGCAGTTCTTC.

This clonotype was detected ten times or more. V and J are TRBV2 and TRBJ1-5, with 7 bases matching TRBD1. The CDR3 runs to 13 residues. CDR1 SNHLY and CDR2 FYNNEI come from the germline V gene. V dropped 6 bases and J dropped 5; count of bases not matched to a gene: 4. The CDR3 sequence is CASRDRDHQPQHF. The CDR3, as DNA: TGTGCCAGCAGAGACAGGGACCATCAGCCCCAGCATTTT.

This clonotype has a handful of counts. The genes are TRBV12-3 or TRBV12-4 and TRBJ2-1; D remains unclear. V shed 1 base and J shed 13 bases, with 14 bases lying between them. This CDR3 region has 13 residues. CDR3 DNA sequence: TGTGCCAGCAGTTTAGGCTCCTACCCCGGACAGTTCTTC. The encoded protein is CASSLGSYPGQFF.

This clonotype was seen many times. The chain joins TRBV19 to TRBJ1-5; 7 bases are a match to TRBD1. The CDR3 length is 14 residues. From germline, CDR1 is LNHDA and CDR2 SQIVND (reference sequence). V was clipped by 8 bases and J by 1 base; unmatched bases: 5. The CDR3 DNA sequence: TGTGCCAGTGATAAGACAGGGAGCAATCAGCCCCAGCATTTT. It codes for CASDKTGSNQPQHF.

In its sample, this clonotype was seen a few times. The rearrangement joins TRBV25-1 to TRBJ2-1; D might be TRBD1 (5 bases). The germline CDR1 and CDR2 sequences are MGHDK and SYGVNS. The V end was cut by 4 bases, the J end by 5 bases, with 12 bases between. The CDR3 runs to 14 residues. CDR3 sequence reads: CASSVGPGNNEQFF. The CDR3 nucleotides are TGTGCCAGCAGTGTGGGGCCAGGGAACAATGAGCAGTTCTTC. The whole variable domain, filled in from reference TRBV25-1 and TRBJ2-1, reads EADIYQTPRYLVIGTGKKITLECSQTMGHDKMYWYQQDPGMELHLIHYSYGVNSTEKGDLSSESTVSRIRTEHFPLTLESARPSHTSQYLCASSVGPGNNEQFFGPGTRLTVL.

This clonotype has a handful of counts. V and J are TRBV6-2 or TRBV6-3 and TRBJ2-3, with TRBD2 as a possible D gene (6 bases). Germline CDR1 MNHEY, CDR2 SVGEGT. The CDR3 is made up of 14 amino acids. The V end was cut by 8 bases, the J end by 1 base, with 13 bases between. The CDR3 DNA is TGTGCCAGCCACCCAGGAGGGCGCACAGATACGCAGTATTTT. Protein: CASHPGGRTDTQYF.

This clonotype appeared many times. The V call is TRBV20-1, the J call TRBJ2-1, with 9 bases matching TRBD2. This CDR3 has 18 amino acids. Trimming removed 3 bases from V and 0 bases from J; junction bases left unmatched: 12. CDR1 is DFQATT and CDR2 is SNEGSKA in the germline V gene (reference sequence). CDR3 DNA sequence: TGCAGTGCTAGGTGGGGGCTAGCGGGGAGGGGCTCCTACAATGAGCAGTTCTTC. It translates to CSARWGLAGRGSYNEQFF.

This CDR3 reads CASSIEGVTEAFF. For the CDR3, the DNA is TGTGCCAGTAGTATCGAGGGCGTCACTGAAGCTTTCTTT. This chain links TRBV19 with TRBJ1-1; D remains unclear. CDR3 length equals 13 residues. The germline V gene has CDR1 LNHDA and CDR2 SQIVND (reference sequence). Trimming left V 3 bases short and J 4 bases short, with 9 bases between. The full variable domain, with the rest looked up from reference TRBV19 and TRBJ1-1, is DGGITQSPKYLFRKEGQNVTLSCEQNLNHDAMYWYRQDPGQGLRLIYYSQIVNDFQKGDIAEGYSVSREKKESFPLTVTSAQKNPTAFYLCASSIEGVTEAFFGQGTRLTVV.

This clonotype was counted a few times. The chain combines TRBV12-3 or TRBV12-4 with TRBJ1-5, with D perhaps matching TRBD1 (5 bases). This CDR3 comprises 14 residues. With 5 bases removed from V and 3 bases from J, the gap between germline ends came to 11 bases. The CDR3 is CASSPDSHNQPQHF. CDR3 coding DNA: TGTGCCAGCAGTCCAGACAGTCACAATCAGCCCCAGCATTTT.

This clonotype has a handful of counts. The V call is TRBV5-1, the J call TRBJ2-7; 8 bases match TRBD1. With 2 bases clipped from V and 5 bases from J, the junction kept 12 bases outside the gene matches. The CDR3 is 16 amino acids. CDR1 and CDR2 from the germline V gene are SGHRS and YFSETQ. Here the CDR3 reads CASSFTPGQGLNEQYF. DNA for the CDR3: TGCGCCAGCAGCTTCACCCCCGGACAGGGACTCAACGAGCAGTACTTC. The complete variable domain, with remaining parts taken from reference TRBV5-1 and TRBJ2-7, reads KAGVTQTPRYLIKTRGQQVTLSCSPISGHRSVSWYQQTPGQGLQFLFEYFSETQRNKGNFPGRFSGRQFSNSRSEMNVSTLELGDSALYLCASSFTPGQGLNEQYFGPGTRLTVT.

This clonotype was seen a handful of times. The chain uses TRBV4-1 and TRBJ2-2; D is possibly TRBD2 (6 bases). CDR3 length equals 14 residues. The germline V gene has CDR1 MGHRA and CDR2 YSYEKL. V was shortened by 1 base and J by 8 bases, with 11 bases between the two germline ends. CDR3 region: CASSQVRLVGELFF. The CDR3 region has the DNA TGCGCCAGCAGCCAAGTCAGACTAGTAGGGGAGCTGTTTTTT.

Regarding this clonotype: A much larger clone differs from this one at a single base, so this may be a read error. The chain carries TRBV12-3 or TRBV12-4 and TRBJ2-7, with 11 positions matching TRBD1. The CDR3 is made up of 15 amino acids. The V gene end was trimmed by 6 bases and the J gene end by 4 bases; junction bases not matched to a gene: 8. CDR3: CASSRRTGGNYEQYF. DNA for the CDR3: TGTGCCAGCAGCCGAAGGACAGGGGGCAATTACGAGCAGTACTTC.

The DNA for the CDR3 is TGTGCCAGCAGCGTCGGGACAGGGAAACGCGCCGGGGAGCTGTTTTTT. Translation gives CASSVGTGKRAGELFF. The rearrangement joins TRBV9 to TRBJ2-2; TRBD1 aligns across 9 bases. Per the germline V gene, CDR1 is SGDLS and CDR2 is YYNGEE. Trimming removed 2 bases from V and 6 bases from J; junction bases left unmatched: 8. This CDR3 is 16 amino acids long.

V is TRBV7-2 and J is TRBJ1-5; 7 nucleotides align to TRBD1. V dropped 2 bases and J dropped 8; count of bases not matched to a gene: 9. Germline CDR1 is SGHTA and CDR2 is FQGNSA. There are 15 residues in the CDR3. CDR3 DNA: TGTGCCAGCAGCTTACTGACAGGGACCCGTGAGCCCCAGCATTTT. It translates to CASSLLTGTREPQHF.

The J gene is TRBJ2-1, the V gene TRBV19; D is uncertain. The CDR3 extends over 12 amino acids. Germline CDR1 reads LNHDA; CDR2 reads SQIVND (reference sequence). V was pared by 6 bases and J by 5 bases, with 8 bases between. CDR3 region: CASRSGNNEQFF. The CDR3, as DNA: TGTGCCAGTAGGTCTGGTAACAATGAGCAGTTCTTC.

This clonotype has just a few counts. The V gene is TRBV20-1, the J gene TRBJ2-5, with D perhaps assigned TRBD1 or TRBD2 (5 bases each). The CDR3 runs 13 residues. CDR1 DFQATT and CDR2 SNEGSKA come from the germline V gene (reference sequence). V lost 5 bases, J lost 3 bases, and 13 bases lay in between. The CDR3 DNA is TGCAGTGCTCGCTACCGGGGCAAAGAGACCCAGTACTTC. Its translation is CSARYRGKETQYF.

As DNA, the CDR3 is TGCAGCGTTGAAGAAAAAGCGACGAACACCGGGGAGCTGTTTTTT. Translation gives CSVEEKATNTGELFF. The chain recombines TRBV29-1 with TRBJ2-2; no definite D call. Germline V gene data show CDR1 as SQVTM and CDR2 as ANQGSEA. Trimming cost V 0 bases and J 0 bases, with 8 bases left between them. This CDR3 has 15 amino acids.

This clonotype was detected only a few times. The chain has TRBV12-3 or TRBV12-4 and TRBJ1-1, with unresolved D. V was cut by 6 bases and J by 4 bases, with 9 bases left in between. The length of the CDR3 is 12 residues. CDR3: CASSPLATEAFF. CDR3 DNA: TGTGCCAGCAGCCCTTTGGCCACTGAAGCTTTCTTT.

This clonotype has ten or more counts. The rearrangement links TRBV5-1 to TRBJ2-2; 12 bases align to TRBD2. Unmatched junction bases numbered 4, after V lost 2 bases and J lost 8 bases. Germline V gene data show CDR1 as SGHRS and CDR2 as YFSETQ. This CDR3 contains 15 residues. The CDR3 spells CASSLLAGGSGELFF. CDR3 nucleotides: TGCGCCAGCAGCTTACTAGCGGGAGGTTCGGGGGAGCTGTTTTTT.